The 22 T cell receptor beta chains reported below all come from one sample, sequenced in a study of blood T cells in healthy people across ages. A second about 6 to 11 cycle PCR used barcoded and J-beta primers. MiXCR, run by TCRdb on the 5' RACE reads, gives a single entry per CDR3 protein. The sample has about 1.6 million distinct CDR3 sequences, approximately 32% seen once. Sample: blood. The source is a woman aged 25 to 39 in good health.

The chain combines TRBV5-1 with TRBJ1-4; maybe TRBD1 (5 bases). The length of the CDR3 is 14 residues. Trimming removed 5 bases from V and 8 bases from J, with 16 bases in between. CDR1 is SGHRS, CDR2 YFSETQ, per germline. Here the CDR3 reads CASRPGPVDEKLFF. The CDR3 coding sequence is TGCGCCAGCAGGCCGGGACCCGTGGACGAAAAACTGTTTTTT.

Worth noting for this clonotype: This may stem from a read error, because a much larger clone lies one nucleotide away. The CDR3 does not end in the conserved phenylalanine or tryptophan, so this is likely a read error. The chain employs TRBV4-1 and TRBJ2-7, with D perhaps matching TRBD2 (5 bases). CDR3 length: 15 residues. Per the germline V gene, CDR1 is MGHRA and CDR2 is YSYEKL. The CDR3 coding sequence is TGCGCCAGCAGACAAGAGGAGCCTAGCATCTACGAGCAGTACTGC. Its protein is CASRQEEPSIYEQYC.

Comments on this clonotype: A much larger clonotype is one base distant, so this may be a read error. The CDR3 is CTSSNNYPHEQYF. CDR3 DNA: TGTACCAGCAGCAACAACTATCCCCACGAGCAGTACTTC. The gene calls are TRBV12-3 or TRBV12-4 and TRBJ2-5; no clear D. The J call may be wrong; the DNA end is better matched by TRBJ2-7. The length of the CDR3 is 13 residues.

This clonotype was found a few times. This chain uses TRBV20-1 with TRBJ2-7; 9 nucleotides agree with TRBD1. Germline trimming cut 5 bases from V and 3 bases from J; bases unmatched to any gene: 2. The CDR3 has 12 amino acids. Germline loops: CDR1 DFQATT, CDR2 SNEGSKA (reference sequence). The CDR3 loop is CSAEGQGYEQYF. The CDR3 coding sequence is TGCAGTGCTGAGGGACAGGGCTACGAGCAGTACTTC.

This clonotype was observed at least ten times. The chain carries TRBV7-2 and TRBJ2-7; D unresolved. The CDR3 totals 13 residues. The germline gives CDR1 SGHTA, CDR2 FQGNSA. V lost 4 bases and J lost 3, with 10 bases in between. CDR3 sequence: CASSSSWDYEQYF. The CDR3 DNA is TGTGCCAGCAGCTCCAGTTGGGACTACGAGCAGTACTTC.

The rearrangement joins TRBV5-1 to TRBJ2-1, with 7 bases lining up with TRBD2. Unmatched junction bases numbered 8, after V lost 5 bases and J lost 3 bases. The CDR3 totals 15 residues. CDR1 is SGHRS and CDR2 is YFSETQ in the germline V gene. The CDR3 loop is CASRSTGTNYNEQFF. The CDR3 DNA follows: TGCGCCAGCAGATCCACCGGGACTAACTACAATGAGCAGTTCTTC.

This clonotype appeared a few times. V is TRBV29-1 and J is TRBJ2-5; D may be TRBD1 or TRBD2 (5 bases each). The CDR3 totals 12 residues. The germline V gene has CDR1 SQVTM and CDR2 ANQGSEA. V was shortened by 6 bases and J by 5 bases, with 13 bases between the two germline ends. The CDR3 reads CSVLGWGETQYF. CDR3 DNA sequence: TGCAGCGTCCTCGGCTGGGGGGAGACCCAGTACTTC.

The CDR3 spells CASSQDPGGFLLEQYF. The CDR3 DNA sequence: TGCGCCAGCAGCCAAGATCCGGGGGGGTTCCTATTAGAGCAGTACTTC. The V call is TRBV4-1, the J call TRBJ2-5; 8 bases map to TRBD2. The CDR3 loop spans 16 amino acids. V shed 0 bases, J shed 11 bases, and the junction held 14 bases outside the gene matches. Germline V gives CDR1 MGHRA, CDR2 YSYEKL.

The V call is TRBV7-9, the J call TRBJ2-5; D is ambiguous. There are 14 residues in the CDR3. Deletions cut 5 bases from V and 8 bases from J, with 18 bases between. From germline, CDR1 is SEHNR and CDR2 FQNEAQ (reference sequence). The CDR3: CASSPWDNTETQYF. DNA for the CDR3: TGTGCCAGCAGCCCCTGGGATAATACAGAAACCCAGTACTTC.

The gene calls are TRBV7-3 and TRBJ1-5; 8 bases are shared with TRBD1. Germline CDR1 SGHTA, CDR2 FQGTGA. The CDR3 extends over 17 amino acids. Trimming at V came to 5 bases and at J to 2 bases, leaving 11 bases not matched to a gene. CDR3 bases: TGTGCCAGCAGCCCCTGGACAGGGCTGTTGGGCAATCAGCCCCAGCATTTT. It yields the protein CASSPWTGLLGNQPQHF. The full variable domain, in which reference TRBV7-3 and TRBJ1-5 provide the parts outside the CDR3, is GAGVSQTPSNKVTEKGKYVELRCDPISGHTALYWYRQSLGQGPEFLIYFQGTGAADDSGLPNDRFFAVRPEGSVSTLKIQRTERGDSAVYLCASSPWTGLLGNQPQHFGDGTRLSIL.

On this clonotype itself: One end of the junction does not line up with germline, which may come from a read error. V gene TRBV7-6 combines with J gene TRBJ2-5; 7 bases fit TRBD2. Germline CDR1 SGHVS, CDR2 FNYEAQ. There are 14 residues in the CDR3. Here the CDR3 reads CAGSPGLEEETQYF. DNA of the CDR3: TGTGCCGGCAGCCCTGGACTAGAAGAAGAGACCCAGTACTTC.

This clonotype was detected a few times. The chain is built from TRBV9 and TRBJ2-1; possibly TRBD1 or TRBD2 for D (6 bases each). Trimming cost V 2 bases and J 2 bases, with 11 bases left between them. The CDR3 loop spans 15 amino acids. Germline lookup yields CDR1 SGDLS and CDR2 YYNGEE. The CDR3 here is CASSVGGPAYNEQFF. The CDR3 nucleotides are TGTGCCAGCAGCGTTGGGGGGCCGGCCTACAATGAGCAGTTCTTC.

The table lists this clonotype with a count of one. The genes are TRBV28 and TRBJ1-1, with D perhaps matching TRBD1 (6 bases). Germline CDR1 and CDR2: MDHEN and SYDVKM. With 7 bases removed from V and 3 bases from J, the gap between germline ends came to 15 bases. The CDR3 has 14 amino acids. CDR3 protein: CASTTTGRDTEAFF. CDR3 sequence (DNA): TGTGCCAGCACCACGACAGGTAGAGACACTGAAGCTTTCTTT.

CDR3 bases: TGTGCCAGCAGAGATGTTTCAGATACGCAGTATTTT. This codes for CASRDVSDTQYF. The chain uses TRBV6-1 and TRBJ2-3; no clear D. The length of the CDR3 is 12 residues. Between the trimmed V and J ends, which lost 6 bases and 4 bases, there was a span of 8 bases. Germline values: CDR1 MNHNS, CDR2 SASEGT.

This clonotype appeared a few times. The chain couples TRBV27 to TRBJ2-4; 11 bases match TRBD2. Germline values: CDR1 MNHEY, CDR2 SMNVEV (reference sequence). V was clipped by 3 bases and J by 12 bases; unmatched bases: 7. The CDR3 is 14 amino acids. The CDR3 reads CASSFSGTSGTQYF. The CDR3 DNA reads as TGTGCCAGCAGTTTCTCCGGGACTAGCGGAACTCAGTACTTC.

The sample holds one count of this clonotype. At one end, the junction sequence differs from germline, possibly due to a read error. The chain employs TRBV28 and TRBJ2-2, with a tentative D call TRBD2 (5 bases). Germline CDR1 and CDR2: MDHEN and SYDVKM. CDR3 length equals 14 residues. CDR3 amino acids: CASTPPGNTGERFF. The CDR3 bases are TGTGCCAGCACCCCTCCCGGGAACACCGGGGAGCGGTTTTTT.

The chain couples TRBV9 to TRBJ2-6, with D hard to call. Trimming took 0 bases from V and 2 from J, leaving 6 bases between them. This CDR3 is built from 15 residues. The germline V gene encodes CDR1 SGDLS and CDR2 YYNGEE. CDR3 sequence reads: CASSVEATGANVLTF. The CDR3, as DNA: TGTGCCAGCAGCGTAGAGGCAACTGGGGCCAACGTCCTGACTTTC. Together with reference TRBV9 and TRBJ2-6, the CDR3 gives the full variable domain: DSGVTQTPKHLITATGQRVTLRCSPRSGDLSVYWYQQSLDQGLQFLIQYYNGEERAKGNILERFSAQQFPDLHSELNLSSLELGDSALYFCASSVEATGANVLTFGAGSRLTVL.

This clonotype was seen at least ten times. The rearrangement joins TRBV4-1 to TRBJ2-3; 10 bases are a match to TRBD2. The V gene's germline CDR1 is MGHRA and CDR2 YSYEKL. V was clipped by 2 bases and J by 5 bases; unmatched bases: 10. This CDR3 is 17 amino acids long. The CDR3 sequence is CASSQRMSGGEGDTQYF. The CDR3 region has the DNA TGCGCCAGCAGCCAAAGGATGAGCGGGGGGGAGGGAGATACGCAGTATTTT.

This clonotype turned up a few times. The chain has TRBV5-1 and TRBJ2-5, with D possibly TRBD2 on 6 matching bases. Trimming left V 4 bases short and J 2 bases short, with 18 bases between. CDR3 length: 16 residues. Looked up from germline, CDR1 is SGHRS and CDR2 is YFSETQ. CDR3 amino acids: CASSRRGAGPQETQYF. The CDR3 DNA follows: TGCGCCAGCAGCCGCCGAGGGGCGGGGCCTCAAGAGACCCAGTACTTC.

Only a few counts were recorded for this clonotype. This rearrangement joins TRBV7-3 to TRBJ2-2, with D uncertain. Germline CDR1 SGHTA, CDR2 FQGTGA. The CDR3 has 11 amino acids. Trimming stripped 5 bases from V and 9 bases from J, with 7 bases between. CDR3: CASSNSRELFF. The CDR3 DNA reads TGTGCCAGCAGCAATTCGCGGGAGCTGTTTTTT. The whole variable domain, remainder taken from reference TRBV7-3 and TRBJ2-2, is GAGVSQTPSNKVTEKGKYVELRCDPISGHTALYWYRQSLGQGPEFLIYFQGTGAADDSGLPNDRFFAVRPEGSVSTLKIQRTERGDSAVYLCASSNSRELFFGEGSRLTVL.

For this clonotype: This sequence may be a read error, since a much larger clone differs from it by one base. The genes are TRBV29-1 and TRBJ2-1; D may be TRBD2 (6 bases). The germline V gene has CDR1 SQVTM and CDR2 ANQGSEA. The CDR3 runs to 14 residues. Trimming pared 6 bases from V and 2 bases from J, leaving 14 bases between. DNA of the CDR3: TGCAGCGTACAATGCGGCGGGGCCTACAATGAGCAGTTCTTC. Encoded protein: CSVQCGGAYNEQFF.

The chain joins TRBV4-2 to TRBJ2-1; TRBD2 matches at 10 bases. The CDR3 is 19 amino acids. V gave up 0 bases and J gave up 7 bases; unmatched junction bases: 15. CDR1 is LGHNA and CDR2 is YNFKEQ in the germline V gene. DNA of the CDR3: TGTGCCAGCAGCCAAGATCCACCTAGCGGGAGCTCGGGTATAAATGAGCAGTTCTTC. Its translation is CASSQDPPSGSSGINEQFF.